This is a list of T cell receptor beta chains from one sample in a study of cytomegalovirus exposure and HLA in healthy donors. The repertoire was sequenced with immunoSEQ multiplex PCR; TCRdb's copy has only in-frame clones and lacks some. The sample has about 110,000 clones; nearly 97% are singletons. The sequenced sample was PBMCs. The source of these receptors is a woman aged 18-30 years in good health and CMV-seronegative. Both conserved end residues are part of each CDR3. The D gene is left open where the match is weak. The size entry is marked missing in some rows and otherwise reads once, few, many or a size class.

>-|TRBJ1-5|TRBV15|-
TGTGCCACCAGCAGAGAGACGGGGTTTAGCAATCAGCCCCAGCATTTT
CATSRETGFSNQPQHF
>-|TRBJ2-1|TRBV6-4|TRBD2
TGTGCCAGCAGGTCCGGGACTAGCCACAATGAGCAGTTCTTC
CASRSGTSHNEQFF
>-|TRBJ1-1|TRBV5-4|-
TGTGCCAGCAGTTCCGGGACACCTATATTTTTGAACACTGAAGCTTTCTTT
CASSSGTPIFLNTEAFF
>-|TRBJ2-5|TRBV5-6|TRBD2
TGTGCCAGCAGGCCGTGGGGGGGAGGGGAGACCCAGTACTTC
CASRPWGGGETQYF
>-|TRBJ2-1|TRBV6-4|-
TGTGCCAGCAGTAACGATACTCACGGTGAGCAGTTCTTC
CASSNDTHGEQFF
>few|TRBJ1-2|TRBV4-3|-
TGCGCCAGCAGCCAAGATCTTATTCTAATGGCAGGGCCCCATGGCTACACCTTC
CASSQDLILMAGPHGYTF
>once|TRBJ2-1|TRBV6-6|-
TGTGCCAGCAGTTACTCGACTACGGGCACTGAGCAGTTCTTC
CASSYSTTGTEQFF
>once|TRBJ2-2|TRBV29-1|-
TGCAGCGTTTATCGGGATTCAGGGGAGCTGTTTTTT
CSVYRDSGELFF
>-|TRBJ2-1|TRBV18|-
TGTGCCAGCTCACCCCATGTCACTAATCTGCAATATTTCTACAATGAGCAGTTCTTC
CASSPHVTNLQYFYNEQFF
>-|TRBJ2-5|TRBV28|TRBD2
TGTGCCAGCAGTTTATCCCTAGCGGGGGGGCCAGAGACCCAGTACTTC
CASSLSLAGGPETQYF
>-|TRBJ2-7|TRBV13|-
TGTGCCAGCAGCTTAGGCTCAGGGAGGAGCGAGCAGTACTTC
CASSLGSGRSEQYF
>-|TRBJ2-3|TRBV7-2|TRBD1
TGTGCCAGCAGCTTAAAGGACAGGTCCGACTCTAGCACAGATACGCAGTATTTT
CASSLKDRSDSSTDTQYF
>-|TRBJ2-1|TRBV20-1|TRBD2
TGCAGTGCGTCGGGACTAGGCACGCCGTTCTTC
CSASGLGTPFF
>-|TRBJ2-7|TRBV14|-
TGTGCCAGCAGCCAAGAGGGCAGGGCATTCAACTCCTACGAGCAGTACTTC
CASSQEGRAFNSYEQYF
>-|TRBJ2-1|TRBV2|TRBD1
TGTGCCAGCAGAACCCGAGTGGACAGGACAAGCTTCTCCTACAATGAGCAGTTCTTC
CASRTRVDRTSFSYNEQFF
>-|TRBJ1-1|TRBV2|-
TGTGCCAGCAAGCTGAACACTGAAGCTTTCTTT
CASKLNTEAFF
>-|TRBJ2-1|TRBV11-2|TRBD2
TGTGCCAGCAGCTTAGTGGGAATAGCGGGGGCTCACAATGAGCAGTTCTTC
CASSLVGIAGAHNEQFF
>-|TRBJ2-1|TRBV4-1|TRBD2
TGCGCCAGCAGCCAAGTGGGACTAGCGGCATACAATGAGCAGTTCTTC
CASSQVGLAAYNEQFF
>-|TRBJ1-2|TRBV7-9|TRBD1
TGTGCCAGCAGACCGGGACAGGGAAGCTTCTATGGCTACACCTTC
CASRPGQGSFYGYTF
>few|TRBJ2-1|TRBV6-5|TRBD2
TGTGCCAGCAGTTACGGTAGCGGGGGGGTTTATGAGCAGTTCTTC
CASSYGSGGVYEQFF
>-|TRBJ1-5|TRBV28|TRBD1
TGTGCCAGCAGTTTAAGGACAGGGGGCGGTCAGCCCCAGCATTTT
CASSLRTGGGQPQHF
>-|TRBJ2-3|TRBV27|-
TGTGCCAGCAGTCCAGGGTTGAGTGGCACAGATACGCAGTATTTT
CASSPGLSGTDTQYF
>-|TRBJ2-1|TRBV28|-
TGTGCCAGCAGACATCCCGGGACGGGAGACCATGAGCAGTTCTTC
CASRHPGTGDHEQFF